This T cell receptor (beta chain) emerged from a study of blood T cell repertoires in COVID-19 (dated by TCRdb to the early 2020s). For the study in its entirety: The collaborator samples originated in the United States, Italy and Spain and spanned the acute and convalescent phases of COVID-19. The repertoires were made available in a free public database intended to serve as a resource for research on the immune response to SARS-CoV-2. HLA class I and class II types, where available, came from metadata supplied by the sample provider rather than from assay-based typing. The prospective study material was composed of cDNA or gDNA derived from T cells, B-cell-depleted T cells, or PBMCs. The dataset comprised deeply sampled blood TCRbeta repertoires from subjects exposed to, actively infected with, or recovered from COVID-19. Nearly every sample came with metadata listing a de-identified subject ID, COVID-19 status, age in years and sex. Samples were obtained from the ongoing ImmuneRACE study (first 160 participants) and from some 1,300 subjects provided by 6 global collaborators. What the authors observed across the whole study: The quantity of clinical and demographic metadata differed by source and by participant and was supplied without curation.

TCRbeta CDR3 regions were amplified from genomic DNA using the immunoSEQ Assay, a bias-controlled multiplex PCR. The authors' pipeline ran thus. The number of nucleated cells in each sample was estimated by amplification of reference gene primers within the assay. To quantify the absolute abundance of each unique TCRbeta CDR3 rearrangement, sequence reads were collapsed and filtered. For each sample, productive Simpson clonality was calculated as the square root of Simpson's diversity index over productive rearrangements. Not all clones reach the TCRdb copy of this immuneACCESS table, which keeps in-frame sequences only. Checked studies attribute under half of the gap to unresolved V genes and leave the rest unexplained. V, J and clone size are those of that table, while D and trimming were read from the DNA. This sample lists approximately 130,000 clones; approximately 88% were detected once. In total, the top ten clones hold 7.6% of the sample.

Details on this clone: No antigen is known for it. Within one base of it there is no much larger clone, and no base qualities were kept.

The collaborating institutions used their own protocols to collect whole blood in K2EDTA tubes. For TCRbeta analysis, collaborators shipped samples as frozen whole blood, isolated PBMCs, or DNA extracted from either of those sample types. For this chain, trimming is 0 bases at the V end and 9 bases at the J end, and the number of junction bases without a gene match is 5. The CDR3 contains 15 residues, cysteine and phenylalanine counted. Only the CDR3 DNA is retained, 45 bases long and in frame from the first base. Via the germline V gene, CDR1 is KGHSH and CDR2 LQKENI. The TCR comes from a man over 45 with acute or convalescent COVID-19. The sequence joins TRBV18 to TRBJ1-6, with TRBD1 identical over 7 junction bases. Sequencing input: peripheral blood. The DNA reads as follows: TGTGCCAGCTCACCACCCGCAGGGGGAGCTTCACCCCTCCACTTT. The translation is CASSPPAGGASPLHF.